The 18 T cell receptor beta chains below were found in one sample sequenced in a study of memory CD4+ T cells and cytomegalovirus serostatus. This table comes from immunoSEQ multiplex PCR, and its TCRdb copy is limited to in-frame clones, with some not included. The repertoire holds under 100,000 clones, with around 80% as singletons. Single viable CD3+CD4+CD8-CD45RO+ cells were sorted as the memory CD4+ T cells. Sequenced input: memory CD4+ T cells from blood. The receptor set was obtained from an adult in good health and CMV-seronegative.

This chain connects TRBV6-4 to TRBJ2-6; D remains unclear. The CDR3 covers 15 residues. V lost 3 bases and J 0 bases, leaving 6 bases between the germline ends. Germline V gives CDR1 MRHNA, CDR2 SNTAGT. The CDR3 DNA sequence: TGTGCCAGCAGTGATTGGGGCTCTGGGGCCAACGTCCTGACTTTC. It is translated as CASSDWGSGANVLTF.

This clone was seen a handful of times. The V gene is TRBV6-5, the J gene TRBJ1-3; weak D call: TRBD1 (5 bases). Germline CDR1 is MNHEY and CDR2 is SVGAGI. The ends were cut back, 8 bases at V and 0 bases at J, with 8 bases in the middle. The CDR3 is 13 residues long. The CDR3 is CASAQASGNTIYF. The CDR3 nucleotides are TGTGCCAGCGCACAGGCCTCTGGAAACACCATATATTTT.

The chain uses TRBV7-9 and TRBJ2-3; 7 bases align to TRBD2. From germline, CDR1 is SEHNR and CDR2 FQNEAQ (reference sequence). Unmatched junction bases numbered 2, after V lost 0 bases and J lost 2 bases. This CDR3 is 15 amino acids long. The CDR3 region is CASSLAGGNTDTQYF. The DNA of the CDR3 is TGTGCCAGCAGCTTAGCGGGGGGGAACACAGATACGCAGTATTTT.

The genes are TRBV6-5 and TRBJ2-1, with 9 bases lining up with TRBD1. The germline gives CDR1 MNHEY, CDR2 SVGAGI. The trim removed 7 bases at V and 9 bases at J, leaving 10 bases unmatched. The CDR3 has 14 amino acids. DNA of the CDR3: TGTGCCAGCACCACGGGGACAGGGACTCGTGAGCAGTTCTTC. Residues: CASTTGTGTREQFF.

The chain links TRBV5-4 to TRBJ1-2, with D maybe TRBD1 (5 bases). The CDR3 consists of 13 residues. V dropped 0 bases and J dropped 6 bases, with 9 bases sitting between them. The germline CDR1 and CDR2 sequences are SGHNT and YYREEE (reference sequence). The CDR3 DNA reads TGTGCCAGCAGCTTGGTAGGGGCCGATGGCTACACCTTC. It encodes CASSLVGADGYTF.

Only a few counts were recorded for this clone. The gene calls are TRBV30 and TRBJ1-5, with no clear D. V was cut by 1 base and J by 4 bases, with 14 bases left in between. Germline V lookup: CDR1 GTSNPN, CDR2 SVGIG (reference sequence). The CDR3 runs 15 residues. The CDR3 DNA reads TGTGCCTGGAGTGACCCGGTCGGCACGAATCAGCCCCAGCATTTT. Protein: CAWSDPVGTNQPQHF. The variable domain in full, with the rest retrieved from reference TRBV30 and TRBJ1-5, is SQTIHQWPATLVQPVGSPLSLECTVEGTSNPNLYWYRQAAGRGLQLLFYSVGIGQISSEVPQNLSASRPQDRQFILSSKKLLLSDSGFYLCAWSDPVGTNQPQHFGDGTRLSIL.

The sample holds many counts of this clone. The chain employs TRBV5-1 and TRBJ1-1, with a tentative D call TRBD1 (5 bases). The CDR3 is 14 residues long. Germline V gene data show CDR1 as SGHRS and CDR2 as YFSETQ. The V end lost 7 bases, the J end lost 4 bases, and 17 bases lay between the germline ends. The CDR3 is CASRKGAEVTEAFF. The CDR3 DNA is TGCGCCAGCCGCAAAGGGGCGGAGGTCACTGAAGCTTTCTTT.

The V and J genes are TRBV7-2 and TRBJ2-2, with D possibly being TRBD2 (5 bases). The CDR3 loop spans 16 amino acids. Trimming removed 2 bases at V and 0 bases at J, with 10 bases between. CDR1 and CDR2 from the germline V gene are SGHTA and FQGNSA. This chain's CDR3 is CASSLNPGTNTGELFF. CDR3 sequence (DNA): TGTGCCAGCAGCTTAAACCCGGGAACGAACACCGGGGAGCTGTTTTTT.

The chain combines TRBV2 with TRBJ2-5; D is uncertain. The CDR3 spans 15 residues. Germline V gives CDR1 SNHLY, CDR2 FYNNEI. The germline V and J ends were trimmed by 2 bases and 5 bases, with 15 bases remaining between them. CDR3 coding DNA: TGTGCCAGCAGTGAACAGCGCGGAACCCGGGAGACCCAGTACTTC. Protein: CASSEQRGTRETQYF.

This sequence joins TRBV5-6 and TRBJ1-1, with D unclear. With 1 base removed from V and 4 bases from J, the gap between germline ends came to 8 bases. The CDR3 runs to 13 residues. Germline CDR1 is SGHDT and CDR2 is YYEEEE. CDR3 in DNA: TGTGCCAGCAGCTTGATAGCCCCCACTGAAGCTTTCTTT. Translating it yields CASSLIAPTEAFF.

This chain joins TRBV15 and TRBJ1-1, with TRBD1 as a possible D gene (5 bases). Deletions cut 0 bases from V and 11 bases from J, with 13 bases between. This CDR3 spans 13 amino acids. Germline V CDR1 and CDR2: LNHNV, YYDKDF (reference sequence). The DNA for the CDR3 is TGTGCCACCAGCAGAGATCGGGGCAGGGAGGCTTTCTTT. Its protein is CATSRDRGREAFF.

The chain joins TRBV10-1 to TRBJ1-4, with 9 bases aligning to TRBD1. Germline V lookup: CDR1 WNHNN, CDR2 SYGVQD (reference sequence). The CDR3 is made up of 15 amino acids. Unmatched junction bases numbered 8, after V lost 4 bases and J lost 8 bases. As DNA, the CDR3 is TGCGCCAGCAGTGCTACCGGGACAGGGCAAGAAAAACTGTTTTTT. This sequence encodes CASSATGTGQEKLFF.

The chain carries TRBV5-1 and TRBJ1-3; unclear D gene. CDR3 length: 16 amino acids. Germline CDR1 is SGHRS and CDR2 is YFSETQ. The V gene lost 4 bases and the J gene lost 3 bases, with 17 bases spanning the gap. The CDR3 protein is CASSISGPSYGNTIYF. The CDR3 DNA reads as TGCGCCAGCAGCATATCCGGGCCTAGCTATGGAAACACCATATATTTT.

Here the CDR3 reads CASSVDIYQPQHF. CDR3 coding DNA: TGTGCCAGCAGCGTAGATATTTATCAGCCCCAGCATTTT. This chain joins TRBV9 and TRBJ1-5; D is undetermined. The CDR3 length is 13 residues. CDR1 SGDLS and CDR2 YYNGEE come from the germline V gene. Deletions cut 0 bases from V and 5 bases from J, with 6 bases between. Using reference TRBV9 and TRBJ1-5 for the parts outside the CDR3, the full variable domain is DSGVTQTPKHLITATGQRVTLRCSPRSGDLSVYWYQQSLDQGLQFLIQYYNGEERAKGNILERFSAQQFPDLHSELNLSSLELGDSALYFCASSVDIYQPQHFGDGTRLSIL.

This clone has more than one count but fewer than ten. The V and J genes are TRBV10-3 and TRBJ1-1, with unresolved D. The ends were cut back, 3 bases at V and 1 base at J, with 6 bases in the middle. Germline V gene lookup returns CDR1 ENHRY and CDR2 SYGVKD. The CDR3 is 13 residues long. For the CDR3, the DNA is TGTGCCATCAGTGAAGTAGGGAACACTGAAGCTTTCTTT. Its translation is CAISEVGNTEAFF.

The V gene is TRBV28, the J gene TRBJ1-6; weak D call: TRBD1 (6 bases). Trimming left V 8 bases short and J 4 bases short, with 9 bases between. Germline-derived CDR1 and CDR2 are MDHEN and SYDVKM. This CDR3 comprises 13 residues. CDR3 coding DNA: TGTGCCAGCTTAGACAGGTATAATTCACCCCTCCACTTT. Amino acid sequence: CASLDRYNSPLHF.

The chain links TRBV7-9 to TRBJ2-1; 10 positions agree with TRBD2. The CDR3 has 15 residues. Germline CDR1 and CDR2: SEHNR and FQNEAQ (reference sequence). V trimming: 5 bases; J trimming: 7 bases; junction bases outside the gene matches: 8. The CDR3 region has the DNA TGTGCCAGCAGCCCTCAGCGGGGGGGCCGAAATGAGCAGTTCTTC. It specifies CASSPQRGGRNEQFF.

V is TRBV28 and J is TRBJ1-1; D is undetermined. V dropped 3 bases and J dropped 11 bases, with 4 bases sitting between them. This CDR3 region has 9 residues. Germline lookup yields CDR1 MDHEN and CDR2 SYDVKM. In DNA form, the CDR3 reads TGTGCCAGCAGTTTCCGGGCTTTCTTT. This sequence encodes CASSFRAFF.